There are a few counts of the clone carrying this T cell receptor beta chain. The antigen remains undetermined. This CDR3 comprises 13 residues. Trimming took 6 bases from V and 5 from J; bases not matched to a gene: 3. Germline V CDR1 and CDR2: MNHEY, SMNVEV (reference sequence). The sample comes from a study of blood T cells in healthy people across ages. Whole-study results and caveats: It was the long-lived donors that had more naive CD4+ cells and higher diversity than aged donors.

Per-sample PBMC isolation yielded at least 6.5 million cells. Primers used in a second PCR of about 6 to 12 cycles were a sample-barcoded 5' primer and a J-beta primer mix. TCRdb reanalysed the 5' RACE reads using MiXCR and keeps one entry per CDR3 protein. The top ten clones hold more than 3% of a sample with some 800,000 distinct CDR3 sequences, more than 20% of them seen once. Another study also made use of these data, one on T cells of mothers and their children. That work contributes: The second PCR used the M1S primer, and this primer added sample barcodes and 2-4 random nucleotides. Clones that were microchimeric and persistent were not detected among T cells.

The TCR originated in a boy aged 5-17 years in good health. Input material: blood. This chain uses TRBV27 with TRBJ2-5; 10 bases fit TRBD1. The DNA for the CDR3 is TGTGCCAGCAGGACAGGGGGCGAGGAGACCCAGTACTTC. Translating gives CASRTGGEETQYF.